The 26 T cell receptor beta chains below come from one sample, sequenced in a study of CD8+CD57+ T cells in acquired aplastic anemia. Genomic DNA acted as the template from which TCR beta VDJ combination and CDR3 sequence profiling were carried out. From the reads, TCRdb called clonotypes with MiXCR, one entry per CDR3 protein. The table has more than 150,000 distinct CDR3 sequences, about 64% seen once. The sample was sorted CD4+, CD8+, or CD8+CD57+ T cells (not recorded which) from PBMCs. These receptors were taken from a human donor with severe aplastic anemia or a healthy control (not recorded which).

This clonotype was seen once. The junction differs from germline at one of its ends, possibly a read error. This chain joins TRBV7-8 and TRBJ1-2; D gene uncertain. The CDR3 extends over 11 amino acids. The germline gives CDR1 SGHVS, CDR2 FQNEAQ. CDR3 in DNA: TGCGCCAGCAGCCAAAATGGTGGCTACACCTTC. It is translated as CASSQNGGYTF.

The chain recombines TRBV10-3 with TRBJ2-1; D uncertain. The CDR3 runs 13 residues. Germline V lookup: CDR1 ENHRY, CDR2 SYGVKD. V dropped 0 bases and J dropped 4 bases, with 4 bases sitting between them. CDR3 coding DNA: TGTGCCATCAGTGAGTCCTATTACAATGAGCAGTTCTTC. It translates to CAISESYYNEQFF.

The gene calls are TRBV10-3 and TRBJ2-7; 10 bases agree with TRBD1. Germline V gene data show CDR1 as ENHRY and CDR2 as SYGVKD. Germline trimming cut 10 bases from V and 7 bases from J; bases unmatched to any gene: 10. This CDR3 contains 13 residues. The CDR3 region has the DNA TGTGCCACCGGACAGGGGGTGCGGGGAGAGCAGTACTTC. Translation: CATGQGVRGEQYF.

CDR3 nucleotides: TGCAGTGCTAGAGATCAACGGAACACTGAAGCTTTCTTT. Its translation: CSARDQRNTEAFF. The chain is built from TRBV20-1 and TRBJ1-1; D is ambiguous. The CDR3 consists of 13 residues. V gave up 0 bases and J gave up 1 base, with 6 bases separating them. Germline CDR1 DFQATT, CDR2 SNEGSKA (reference sequence).

This CDR3 is CASSWDRGEKLFF. DNA for the CDR3: TGTGCCAGCAGCTGGGACAGGGGTGAAAAACTGTTTTTT. The chain recombines TRBV7-9 with TRBJ1-4; 10 nucleotides align to TRBD1. The CDR3 extends over 13 amino acids. Germline V gene data show CDR1 as SEHNR and CDR2 as FQNEAQ (reference sequence). V lost 4 bases and J lost 7; bases outside the gene matches: 0.

The chain uses TRBV2 and TRBJ1-1; TRBD1 agrees at 11 bases. The ends lost 4 bases at V and 3 bases at J; junction bases unmatched: 16. Germline loops: CDR1 SNHLY, CDR2 FYNNEI. This CDR3 is 19 amino acids long. The CDR3 DNA reads TGTGCCAGCAGTGTGTTGTATAGGACAGGGGGCTCGATGGACACTGAAGCTTTCTTT. Encoded protein: CASSVLYRTGGSMDTEAFF.

This clonotype was counted many times. This chain uses TRBV19 with TRBJ1-1, with D possibly matching TRBD1 (5 bases). From germline, CDR1 is LNHDA and CDR2 SQIVND (reference sequence). The V end was cut by 5 bases, the J end by 4 bases, with 11 bases between. The CDR3 has 13 residues. CDR3 coding DNA: TGTGCCAGTAGTTGGGAAGGGACCACTGAAGCTTTCTTT. This sequence encodes CASSWEGTTEAFF. Combining the CDR3 with reference TRBV19 and TRBJ1-1 gives the whole variable domain DGGITQSPKYLFRKEGQNVTLSCEQNLNHDAMYWYRQDPGQGLRLIYYSQIVNDFQKGDIAEGYSVSREKKESFPLTVTSAQKNPTAFYLCASSWEGTTEAFFGQGTRLTVV.

Concerning this clonotype: This may be a read error: a much more frequent sequence differs by one nucleotide. J is TRBJ2-3 and V is TRBV12-5; D unclear. Germline CDR1 reads LGHNT; CDR2 reads FRNRAP. The CDR3 is made up of 11 amino acids. For the CDR3, the DNA is TGTGCCAGCAGCCTTCCAGATACGCAGTATTTT. Amino acids: CASSLPDTQYF.

This clonotype was counted between two and nine times. This chain uses TRBV7-6 with TRBJ2-1; the D is unclear. Trimming took off 5 bases at V and 9 bases at J, with 26 bases between the two ends. CDR1 and CDR2 from the germline V gene are SGHVS and FNYEAQ. The CDR3 has 17 amino acids. This chain's CDR3 is CASSHGSWTHSMGEQFF. CDR3 in DNA: TGTGCCAGCAGCCACGGGTCCTGGACCCACTCAATGGGTGAGCAGTTCTTC.

This clonotype turned up a few times. This chain connects TRBV15 to TRBJ2-6, with D tentatively TRBD1 or TRBD2 (5 bases each). The CDR3 totals 15 residues. CDR1 is LNHNV and CDR2 is YYDKDF in the germline V gene (reference sequence). The germline V and J ends were trimmed by 4 bases and 4 bases, with 11 bases remaining between them. CDR3 sequence reads: CATSIRGTGANVLTF. In nucleotides, the CDR3 is TGTGCCACCAGCATCCGTGGGACCGGGGCCAACGTCCTGACTTTC.

V usage is TRBV4-1 and J usage is TRBJ1-6, with D perhaps matching TRBD1 (5 bases). Germline CDR1 and CDR2: MGHRA and YSYEKL. Trimming pared 1 base from V and 8 bases from J, leaving 12 bases between. The CDR3 consists of 15 residues. The CDR3 DNA reads as TGCGCCAGCAGCCAAGTCATGGGGGAGGATTCACCCCTCCACTTT. Its protein is CASSQVMGEDSPLHF.

The CDR3, as DNA: TGCGCCAGCAGTGGATCTAGCGGTATCTACGAGCAGTACTTC. Its translation is CASSGSSGIYEQYF. The chain uses TRBV10-2 and TRBJ2-7; 7 nucleotides align to TRBD2. The V gene's germline CDR1 is WSHSY and CDR2 SAAADI. The CDR3 runs to 14 residues. V was clipped by 4 bases and J by 3 bases; unmatched bases: 6.

The rearrangement links TRBV7-3 to TRBJ2-2; 7 bases fit TRBD1. Trimming at V came to 4 bases and at J to 4 bases, leaving 6 bases not matched to a gene. This CDR3 is built from 15 residues. Germline V gene lookup returns CDR1 SGHTA and CDR2 FQGTGA. The CDR3 loop is CASSSTGSSTGELFF. CDR3 sequence (DNA): TGTGCCAGCAGCTCGACAGGGAGTAGCACCGGGGAGCTGTTTTTT.

The chain links TRBV5-6 to TRBJ2-5; perhaps TRBD1 as D (5 bases). Trimming cost V 4 bases and J 4 bases, with 11 bases left between them. Germline loops: CDR1 SGHDT, CDR2 YYEEEE. There are 13 residues in the CDR3. CDR3 in DNA: TGTGCCAGCAGCAGGGGTCGCGGAGAGACCCAGTACTTC. This gives the protein CASSRGRGETQYF.

There are many counts of this clonotype. This rearrangement joins TRBV7-3 to TRBJ2-1, with D unclear. V gave up 1 base and J gave up 6 bases, with 7 bases separating them. CDR3 length equals 13 residues. Per the germline V gene, CDR1 is SGHTA and CDR2 is FQGTGA. DNA of the CDR3: TGTGCCAGCAGCTTAATGGTGATCAATGAGCAGTTCTTC. It encodes CASSLMVINEQFF.

V and J are TRBV20-1 and TRBJ2-1; D not certain. The length of the CDR3 is 11 residues. Germline lookup yields CDR1 DFQATT and CDR2 SNEGSKA (reference sequence). V lost 1 base, J lost 10 bases, and 8 bases lay in between. The CDR3 reads CSARAPLEQFF. The DNA for the CDR3 is TGCAGTGCTAGAGCCCCTTTGGAGCAGTTCTTC.

Details on this clonotype: The final CDR3 position lacks the conserved phenylalanine or tryptophan, pointing to a likely read error. The V and J genes are TRBV19 and TRBJ2-2, with 8 bases that match TRBD2. Germline V lookup: CDR1 LNHDA, CDR2 SQIVND (reference sequence). CDR3 length: 15 amino acids. V shed 8 bases and J 2 bases; nucleotides not matched to a gene: 7. CDR3 loop: CASGAGLVNTGELFY. Here the CDR3 DNA reads TGTGCCAGTGGGGCGGGACTAGTAAACACCGGGGAGCTGTTTTAT.

In DNA form, the CDR3 reads TGTGCCATCAGTGGAGGGACAGGAAGAAACTACGAGCAGTACTTC. Protein product: CAISGGTGRNYEQYF. The chain carries TRBV10-3 and TRBJ2-7; TRBD1 matches at 8 bases. V gave up 4 bases and J gave up 3 bases; unmatched junction bases: 8. The CDR3 contains 15 residues. Germline V gives CDR1 ENHRY, CDR2 SYGVKD.

This chain joins TRBV7-2 and TRBJ2-2; D gene unclear. V shed 5 bases and J shed 6 bases, with 13 bases lying between them. The CDR3 is 14 residues long. The V gene's germline CDR1 is SGHTA and CDR2 FQGNSA. The CDR3 reads CASSTDPVPGELFF. The CDR3 DNA reads as TGTGCCAGCAGCACCGACCCAGTGCCCGGGGAGCTGTTTTTT.

Note on this clonotype: One end of the junction fails to match germline, which may point to a read error. The chain couples TRBV19 to TRBJ2-7, with 8 bases aligning to TRBD1. The V gene's germline CDR1 is LNHDA and CDR2 SQIVND (reference sequence). The CDR3 is 15 amino acids. CDR3 coding DNA: TGCGCCAGCAGCCACAAGACAGGGGATTCCTACGAGCAGTACTTC. Translation gives CASSHKTGDSYEQYF.

The J gene is TRBJ1-1, the V gene TRBV7-2; D uncertain. V shed 0 bases and J shed 7 bases, with 9 bases lying between them. The V gene's germline CDR1 is SGHTA and CDR2 FQGNSA. The CDR3 runs to 13 residues. This chain's CDR3 is CASSLALGIEAFF. Written as DNA, the CDR3 is TGTGCCAGCAGCTTAGCCCTCGGTATTGAAGCTTTCTTT.

The V call is TRBV15, the J call TRBJ2-7; 10 bases are a match to TRBD2. Germline V gene data show CDR1 as LNHNV and CDR2 as YYDKDF (reference sequence). CDR3 length: 15 amino acids. V lost 4 bases to trimming and J lost 3 bases; unmatched junction nucleotides: 6. CDR3 sequence: CATSTRTSGLYEQYF. The CDR3, as DNA: TGTGCCACCAGCACCCGGACTAGCGGACTCTACGAGCAGTACTTC. Full variable domain (outside the CDR3, taken from reference TRBV15 and TRBJ2-7): DAMVIQNPRYQVTQFGKPVTLSCSQTLNHNVMYWYQQKSSQAPKLLFHYYDKDFNNEADTPDNFQSRRPNTSFCFLDIRSPGLGDTAMYLCATSTRTSGLYEQYFGPGTRLTVT.

The rearrangement joins TRBV10-3 to TRBJ2-2; 10 bases map to TRBD2. The V and J ends lost 8 bases and 1 base, in that order; junction bases with no gene match: 4. The CDR3 loop spans 15 amino acids. Germline V gives CDR1 ENHRY, CDR2 SYGVKD. The CDR3 nucleotides are TGTGCCATCGGATGGACTAGCGGGAACACCGGGGAGCTGTTTTTT. Protein product: CAIGWTSGNTGELFF.

The V gene is TRBV29-1, the J gene TRBJ2-1; D is possibly TRBD1 (5 bases). Germline assignment: CDR1 SQVTM and CDR2 ANQGSEA. The V end lost 7 bases, the J end lost 9 bases, and 16 bases lay between the germline ends. The CDR3 length is 12 residues. CDR3 loop: CSALSGLVEQFF. The CDR3 DNA is TGCAGCGCGTTATCAGGGTTGGTTGAGCAGTTCTTC.

J is TRBJ2-7 and V is TRBV20-1; the D is unclear. Trimming took 3 bases from V and 2 from J, leaving 11 bases between them. The CDR3 is 13 amino acids. In germline, CDR1 is DFQATT, CDR2 SNEGSKA (reference sequence). The CDR3 is CSASNGPTYEQYF. In DNA form, the CDR3 reads TGCAGTGCTAGTAACGGCCCGACCTACGAGCAGTACTTC.

CDR3 loop: CASRPTDTQYF. The CDR3, as DNA: TGTGCCAGCAGGCCAACAGATACGCAGTATTTT. The V call is TRBV7-9, the J call TRBJ2-3; no definite D call. The CDR3 loop spans 11 amino acids. V lost 6 bases and J 3 bases, leaving 4 bases between the germline ends. Germline V lookup: CDR1 SEHNR, CDR2 FQNEAQ (reference sequence).